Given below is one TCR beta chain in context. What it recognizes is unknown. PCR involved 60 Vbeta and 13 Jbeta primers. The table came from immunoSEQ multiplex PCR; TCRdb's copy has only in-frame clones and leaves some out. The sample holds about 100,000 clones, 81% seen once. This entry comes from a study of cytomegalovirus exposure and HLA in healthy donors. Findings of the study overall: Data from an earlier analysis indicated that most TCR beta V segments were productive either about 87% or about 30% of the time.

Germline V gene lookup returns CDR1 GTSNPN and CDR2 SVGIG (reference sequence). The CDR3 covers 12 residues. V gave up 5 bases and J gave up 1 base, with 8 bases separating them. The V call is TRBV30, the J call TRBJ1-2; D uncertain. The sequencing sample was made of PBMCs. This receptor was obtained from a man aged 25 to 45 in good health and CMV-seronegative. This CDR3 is CAWSVDNYGYTF. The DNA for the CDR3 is TGTGCCTGGTCGGTTGATAACTATGGCTACACCTTC. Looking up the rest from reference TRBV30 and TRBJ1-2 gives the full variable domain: SQTIHQWPATLVQPVGSPLSLECTVEGTSNPNLYWYRQAAGRGLQLLFYSVGIGQISSEVPQNLSASRPQDRQFILSSKKLLLSDSGFYLCAWSVDNYGYTFGSGTRLTVV.